Reported below is one T cell receptor beta chain. Its cognate antigen has yet to be identified. Reading from cysteine to phenylalanine, the CDR3 counts 15 amino acids. The DNA is unrecorded. CDR1 and CDR2 are drawn from the germline V gene (reference sequence): SEHNR, FQNEAQ. The data belong to a study of CXCR3-negative and CXCR3-positive naive CD8 T cells (dated by TCRdb to about 2019). Broadly, across the study: In total, 120 million to 150 million TRB reads were obtained, which works out to roughly 1.5 +/- 0.3 million reads per library. The TRBV-TRBJ cluster analysis covered naive subsets from 5 donors and memory cells from 3 donors. Data from 11 donors, pooled across two independent experiments, went into the diversity and physicochemical repertoire analyses. Findings and caveats that apply to the study as a whole: Both naive subsets had comparably high repertoire diversity, while memory CD8+ T cells had much lower repertoire diversity. Surface CD5, linked to self-reactivity in mice, was comparable between naive subsets; TCR interaction strength was therefore also inferred from TRB CDR3 physicochemical properties. TRB CDR3s from CXCR3-positive naive cells showed higher hydrophobicity (lower Kidera factor 4), lower energy, and higher strength and volume indices than CXCR3-negative naive cells. CXCR3 expression partially decreased after cryopreservation, so most assays used freshly isolated PBMCs. Naive CXCR3-negative and CXCR3-positive cells from the same donor showed similar TRBV-TRBJ usage, whereas memory cells showed distinct patterns.

Data came from a NextSeq 550. The Human TCR Profiling Kit (MiLaboratory) was used to make UMI-labeled 5' RACE TRB cDNA libraries. cDNA synthesis used the entire amount of extracted RNA, and PCR amplification then used the entire amount of cDNA produced. Libraries were prepared in parallel with an identical number of PCR cycles. Turning to the authors' computational methods: With a minimum of two reads required per UMI, MIGEC and MiXCR pulled out about 50,000 +/- 10,000 unique UMI-labeled TRB cDNA molecules from each library. On average, each library contained about 40,000 +/- 10,000 functional in-frame TRB CDR3 nucleotide clonotypes without stop codons. After each sample was downsampled to 5000 UMI-labeled TRB molecules, VDJtools was used to calculate diversity metrics such as normalized Shannon-Wiener and Chao1. VDJtools was used to calculate clonotype-size-weighted physicochemical properties of the central five CDR3 residues, namely interaction energy, strength, volume and Kidera factor 4. The reads were reprocessed in TCRdb, with one entry per CDR3 protein sequence and no accompanying DNA. TCRdb, not the authors, supplied the V and J calls. The table held for this sample gives about 50,000 distinct CDR3 sequences. More than 0.35% of the sample is in the top ten clones.

Each CD8+ T cell subset was flow-sorted in triplicate, with roughly 300,000 cells per subset placed directly into RLT lysis buffer. Naive CD8+ T cells were defined stringently as CD45RO-CCR7+CD27+CD95- to exclude memory contaminants. Peripheral blood mononuclear cells were isolated from buffy coats using standard density gradient centrifugation. A FACSAria III was used to flow-sort naive CXCR3-negative and CXCR3-positive CD8+ T cells. Total RNA was extracted from sorted cells using an RNeasy Mini Kit. Specimen: naive CXCR3- CD8+ T cells from blood. The meaning of the sample's cell subset or site label: CD45RO-CCR7+CD27+CD95- naive CD8+ T cells lacking CXCR3 (TNR3-). The chain is assembled from TRBV7-9 and TRBJ2-5; the D call of TRBD1 rests on TCRdb alone, since no DNA is present to check it. The sequence was collected from a human donor in good health. Some clones in this sample may be carry-over from other donors' samples. CDR3 protein: CASSPGVVPAETQYF.